This T cell receptor beta chain was identified during a study of cytomegalovirus exposure and HLA in healthy donors. On the study more broadly: The same platform was used for the roughly 110 validation repertoires as for the roughly 670 first-cohort repertoires, as reported in a later analysis.

Method: immunoSEQ multiplex PCR; TCRdb's copy keeps in-frame clones and lacks some. The sample lists about 78,000 clones, around 96% occurring once. Trimming left V 2 bases short and J 3 bases short, with 13 bases between. This CDR3 contains 16 residues. Per the germline V gene, CDR1 is SEHNR and CDR2 is FQNEAQ (reference sequence). The donors were part of the validation cohort of roughly 130 subjects. That cohort was separate from the first cohort, which comprised under 700 subjects. The gene calls are TRBV7-9 and TRBJ1-4; maybe TRBD1 (6 bases). This receptor was identified in a man in his late teens or twenties in good health and CMV-seropositive. The sample consisted of PBMCs. The CDR3 sequence: CASSLPFGTPNEKLFF. The CDR3 nucleotides are TGTGCCAGCAGCTTACCTTTCGGGACACCTAATGAAAAACTGTTTTTT.